These T cell receptor beta chains were read from a single sample in a study of T cell responses to AZD1222 COVID-19 vaccine. Using immunoSEQ multiplex PCR, the repertoire was profiled, and TCRdb retains in-frame clones only, with some absent. Of more than 95,000 clones in the sample, 80% to 95% were seen once. The sample here was peripheral blood, taken on day 0 of MenACWY control vaccination. Receptor source: an adult in good health. CDR3s include the opening cysteine and the closing phenylalanine or tryptophan. The order of the fields is D gene, clone size, V gene, J gene, CDR3 DNA, CDR3 protein. A D gene is named only where the DNA matches it firmly. Clone size is given for some rows only: seen once, a few or many times, or a class if the clone is expanded.

D gene: NA
clone size: once
V gene: TRBV7-6
J gene: TRBJ2-2
CDR3 DNA: TGTGCCAGCAGCTTAGTGGACACCGGGGAGCTGTTTTTT
CDR3 protein: CASSLVDTGELFF

D gene: NA
clone size: NA
V gene: TRBV7-6
J gene: TRBJ1-1
CDR3 DNA: TGTGCCAGCAGCTTAGAGGGGGGAAACACTGAAGCTTTCTTT
CDR3 protein: CASSLEGGNTEAFF

D gene: NA
clone size: NA
V gene: TRBV18
J gene: TRBJ2-3
CDR3 DNA: TGTGCCAGCTCGAACAGGGATGCAGATACGCAGTATTTT
CDR3 protein: CASSNRDADTQYF

D gene: NA
clone size: NA
V gene: TRBV2
J gene: TRBJ1-3
CDR3 DNA: TGTGCCAGCAGTCCACAGGGAGGTATGGGAAACACCATATATTTT
CDR3 protein: CASSPQGGMGNTIYF

D gene: TRBD1
clone size: NA
V gene: TRBV7-2
J gene: TRBJ1-1
CDR3 DNA: TGTGCCAGCAGCTTAGGCAGGGGGCAAGTTGAAGCTTTCTTT
CDR3 protein: CASSLGRGQVEAFF

D gene: NA
clone size: NA
V gene: TRBV28
J gene: TRBJ2-1
CDR3 DNA: TGTGCCAGCAGTTTATTAAAATGGGGGGTTCCCCACAATGAGCAGTTCTTC
CDR3 protein: CASSLLKWGVPHNEQFF

D gene: NA
clone size: NA
V gene: TRBV28
J gene: TRBJ2-2
CDR3 DNA: TGTGCCAGCAGTTTACAGCAGCGAAACACCGGGGAGCTGTTTTTT
CDR3 protein: CASSLQQRNTGELFF

D gene: TRBD1
clone size: once
V gene: TRBV9
J gene: TRBJ1-2
CDR3 DNA: TGTGCCAGCAGCAACACAGGGGGCTACCGTTATGGCTACACCTTC
CDR3 protein: CASSNTGGYRYGYTF

D gene: NA
clone size: NA
V gene: TRBV6-6
J gene: TRBJ2-7
CDR3 DNA: TGTGCCAGCAGTTCCCTCCGTGGGGACGAGCAGTACTTC
CDR3 protein: CASSSLRGDEQYF

D gene: TRBD1
clone size: NA
V gene: TRBV5-1
J gene: TRBJ1-1
CDR3 DNA: TGCGCCAGCAGCTTGCTCCTGACAGGGGAGAACACTGAAGCTTTCTTT
CDR3 protein: CASSLLLTGENTEAFF

D gene: TRBD1
clone size: NA
V gene: TRBV4-1
J gene: TRBJ1-4
CDR3 DNA: TGCGCCAGCAGCCAAACCGACAGGGTGGATGAAAAACTGTTTTTT
CDR3 protein: CASSQTDRVDEKLFF

D gene: NA
clone size: NA
V gene: TRBV5-1
J gene: TRBJ2-2
CDR3 DNA: TGCGCCAGCAGCTTGATTGATTCTAACACCGGGGAGCTGTTTTTT
CDR3 protein: CASSLIDSNTGELFF

D gene: TRBD1
clone size: NA
V gene: TRBV11-3
J gene: TRBJ2-3
CDR3 DNA: TGTGCCAGCAGCTTACAGGGACAGCTAGGTACGCAGTATTTT
CDR3 protein: CASSLQGQLGTQYF

D gene: NA
clone size: NA
V gene: TRBV19
J gene: TRBJ2-5
CDR3 DNA: TGTGCCAGTAGGTCCCCCGGTTTAGGAGAGACCCAGTACTTC
CDR3 protein: CASRSPGLGETQYF

D gene: NA
clone size: NA
V gene: TRBV5-1
J gene: TRBJ2-3
CDR3 DNA: TGCGCCAGCGTCCTTACTGGGGCGAACACAGATACGCAGTATTTT
CDR3 protein: CASVLTGANTDTQYF

D gene: NA
clone size: NA
V gene: TRBV20-1
J gene: TRBJ1-1
CDR3 DNA: TGCAGTGCTAGTGAGGATCCGGCAAGGAACACTGAAGCTTTCTTT
CDR3 protein: CSASEDPARNTEAFF

D gene: NA
clone size: NA
V gene: TRBV5-1
J gene: TRBJ1-2
CDR3 DNA: TGCGCCAGCAGGCGGGCAGGGGTGTTCTATGGCTACACCTTC
CDR3 protein: CASRRAGVFYGYTF

D gene: TRBD1
clone size: NA
V gene: TRBV2
J gene: TRBJ2-5
CDR3 DNA: TGTGCCAGCAGTGAAGAAAGAACAGGGGGGCAAGAGACCCAGTACTTC
CDR3 protein: CASSEERTGGQETQYF

D gene: NA
clone size: NA
V gene: TRBV18
J gene: TRBJ1-1
CDR3 DNA: TGTGCCAGCTCACCACTGGTGATGGGAAGTGACACTGAAGCTTTCTTT
CDR3 protein: CASSPLVMGSDTEAFF

D gene: NA
clone size: NA
V gene: TRBV7-6
J gene: TRBJ2-5
CDR3 DNA: TGTGCCAGCAGCTTAGGGCTAAGGGTGTCCCTCCGAGAGACCCAGTACTTC
CDR3 protein: CASSLGLRVSLRETQYF

D gene: NA
clone size: NA
V gene: TRBV6-5
J gene: TRBJ1-1
CDR3 DNA: TGTGCCAGCAGTTATGTAGGGGAGAACACTGAAGCTTTCTTT
CDR3 protein: CASSYVGENTEAFF

D gene: TRBD2
clone size: NA
V gene: TRBV7-8
J gene: TRBJ2-7
CDR3 DNA: TGTGCCAGCAGCTTAAAGGTCGGACTAGCGATACCCTACGAGCAGTACTTC
CDR3 protein: CASSLKVGLAIPYEQYF

D gene: NA
clone size: NA
V gene: TRBV6-1
J gene: TRBJ2-3
CDR3 DNA: TGTGCCAGCAGTGAACAGACACCAGGGGCAGATACGCAGTATTTT
CDR3 protein: CASSEQTPGADTQYF

D gene: NA
clone size: NA
V gene: TRBV5-1
J gene: TRBJ2-7
CDR3 DNA: TGCGCCAGCAGCTTGGCAGGACGCATGTCCTACGAGCAGTACTTC
CDR3 protein: CASSLAGRMSYEQYF

D gene: TRBD1
clone size: NA
V gene: TRBV28
J gene: TRBJ1-5
CDR3 DNA: TGTGCCAGCAGTTTATGCATAGTCGTCCGGGACAGGGGGCGCGGCAATCAGCCCCAGCATTTT
CDR3 protein: CASSLCIVVRDRGRGNQPQHF

D gene: TRBD1
clone size: NA
V gene: TRBV5-4
J gene: TRBJ2-1
CDR3 DNA: TGTGCCAGCAGCTTCAGGGACAGGGGGGGTCTTGAGCAGTTCTTC
CDR3 protein: CASSFRDRGGLEQFF

D gene: TRBD1
clone size: NA
V gene: TRBV5-1
J gene: TRBJ1-1
CDR3 DNA: TGCGCCAGCAGCTGGGGGACAGGGTTGGGCACTGAAGCTTTCTTT
CDR3 protein: CASSWGTGLGTEAFF

D gene: NA
clone size: NA
V gene: TRBV28
J gene: TRBJ2-5
CDR3 DNA: TGTGCCAGCAGTTCCCAACAGGGTAGAGAGACCCAGTACTTC
CDR3 protein: CASSSQQGRETQYF

D gene: NA
clone size: NA
V gene: TRBV18
J gene: TRBJ2-5
CDR3 DNA: TGTGCCAGCTCACCAGGGGAGCAAGAGACCCAGTACTTC
CDR3 protein: CASSPGEQETQYF

D gene: TRBD1
clone size: NA
V gene: TRBV6-5
J gene: TRBJ1-5
CDR3 DNA: TGTGCCACCGGGGGGTCCACCAGGGGGAATCAGCCCCAGCATTTT
CDR3 protein: CATGGSTRGNQPQHF

D gene: TRBD1
clone size: few
V gene: TRBV6-5
J gene: TRBJ1-2
CDR3 DNA: TGTGCCAGCGGCGCTTTACAGGGGGCAGGGGGCTACACCTTC
CDR3 protein: CASGALQGAGGYTF

D gene: NA
clone size: NA
V gene: TRBV7-9
J gene: TRBJ1-2
CDR3 DNA: TGTGCCAGCAGCGAAGACAGACTCTATGGCTACACCTTC
CDR3 protein: CASSEDRLYGYTF

D gene: NA
clone size: NA
V gene: TRBV19
J gene: TRBJ1-6
CDR3 DNA: TGTGCCAGTAGGGGCGGGGACGCCCTTGGTTCACCCCTCCACTTT
CDR3 protein: CASRGGDALGSPLHF

D gene: NA
clone size: NA
V gene: TRBV5-1
J gene: TRBJ1-6
CDR3 DNA: TGCGCCAGCAGCGAAGCAATCAATTCACCCCTCCACTTT
CDR3 protein: CASSEAINSPLHF

D gene: NA
clone size: NA
V gene: TRBV6-5
J gene: TRBJ2-3
CDR3 DNA: TGTGCCAGCAGTTACGCTAGTGCCGCAGATACGCAGTATTTT
CDR3 protein: CASSYASAADTQYF

D gene: NA
clone size: NA
V gene: TRBV7-6
J gene: TRBJ2-2
CDR3 DNA: TGTGCCAGCAGCTTACTCGGCAGGGCGAACACCGGGGAGCTGTTTTTT
CDR3 protein: CASSLLGRANTGELFF

D gene: TRBD1
clone size: NA
V gene: TRBV14
J gene: TRBJ2-3
CDR3 DNA: TGTGCCAGCAGCCGCCGGACAGGGAAGGGGACAGATACGCAGTATTTT
CDR3 protein: CASSRRTGKGTDTQYF

D gene: TRBD2
clone size: many
V gene: TRBV6-4
J gene: TRBJ2-1
CDR3 DNA: TGTGCCAGCAGTGACGGCCTAGCGGGAAGCAATGAGCAGTTCTTC
CDR3 protein: CASSDGLAGSNEQFF

D gene: TRBD1
clone size: NA
V gene: TRBV5-1
J gene: TRBJ2-1
CDR3 DNA: TGCGCCAGCAGCCTCCGACAGGGTAGGGACTACAATGAGCAGTTCTTC
CDR3 protein: CASSLRQGRDYNEQFF